The next 28 T cell receptor beta chains were all read from a single sample in a study of blood T cell repertoires in COVID-19. The repertoire was sequenced with immunoSEQ multiplex PCR; TCRdb's copy has only in-frame clones and lacks some. Of 150,000 to 200,000 clones in the sample, about nine tenths were seen once. The sequenced material came from PBMCs or T cells enriched from blood (not recorded which). These TCRs come from a woman younger than 35 who had recovered from COVID-19.

The V call is TRBV6-4, the J call TRBJ2-1; D unresolved. Per germline, CDR1 MRHNA and CDR2 SNTAGT. The CDR3 loop spans 13 amino acids. The V end lost 8 bases, the J end lost 9 bases, and 17 bases lay between the germline ends. The CDR3, as DNA: TGTGCCAGCCCCGTAGTTGAACGTCGTGAGCAGTTCTTC. Protein sequence: CASPVVERREQFF.

This chain links TRBV28 with TRBJ2-7; D ambiguous. The CDR3 has 14 residues. Germline V CDR1 and CDR2: MDHEN, SYDVKM. Trimming pared 1 base from V and 1 base from J, leaving 8 bases between. In DNA, the CDR3 is TGTGCCAGCAGTTTATCGACTTTTTCCTACGAGCAGTACTTC. Residues: CASSLSTFSYEQYF.

The chain carries TRBV19 and TRBJ1-1; 8 bases fit TRBD1. The CDR3 has 14 amino acids. Germline assignment: CDR1 LNHDA and CDR2 SQIVND (reference sequence). J gave up 1 base and V 7 bases, and 5 bases lay outside the gene matches. The chain's CDR3 is CASTDRDTNTEAFF. CDR3 sequence (DNA): TGTGCCAGTACGGACAGGGATACGAACACTGAAGCTTTCTTT.

This chain joins TRBV10-3 and TRBJ2-2; D remains ambiguous. The CDR3 is made up of 15 amino acids. Germline V gives CDR1 ENHRY, CDR2 SYGVKD. The V end lost 0 bases, the J end lost 7 bases, and 12 bases lay between the germline ends. In DNA form, the CDR3 reads TGTGCCATCAGTGAGTCACGCGGCGGCGACGGGGAGCTGTTTTTT. It encodes CAISESRGGDGELFF.

The J gene is TRBJ2-3, the V gene TRBV2, with 8 bases fitting TRBD1. Germline CDR1 reads SNHLY; CDR2 reads FYNNEI. CDR3 length: 15 residues. Unmatched junction bases numbered 6, after V lost 5 bases and J lost 2 bases. CDR3: CASSKNRGITDTQYF. The CDR3 coding sequence is TGTGCCAGCAGTAAAAACAGGGGGATCACAGATACGCAGTATTTT.

In this sample, this clone turned up once. The J gene is TRBJ1-5, the V gene TRBV27; D may be TRBD1 (6 bases). V dropped 5 bases and J dropped 6 bases, with 14 bases sitting between them. From germline, CDR1 is MNHEY and CDR2 SMNVEV (reference sequence). This CDR3 has 14 residues. CDR3 DNA: TGTGCCAGCAGTACTATAACAGGGATTCAGCCCCAGCATTTT. Residues: CASSTITGIQPQHF.

This clone has only one observation. The rearrangement links TRBV7-2 to TRBJ2-5, with 8 nucleotides matching TRBD1. The CDR3 sequence is 15 residues long. The ends lost 3 bases at V and 2 bases at J; junction bases unmatched: 5. Germline V gene sequence: CDR1 SGHTA, CDR2 FQGNSA. The CDR3 DNA follows: TGTGCCAGCAGCTTGGGGACAGGCATTCAAGAGACCCAGTACTTC. Its protein product is CASSLGTGIQETQYF.

The V call is TRBV28, the J call TRBJ1-6, with 11 positions matching TRBD1. Trimming cost V 8 bases and J 14 bases; bases outside gene matches: 11. The CDR3 runs to 14 residues. CDR1 and CDR2 from the germline V gene are MDHEN and SYDVKM. CDR3 sequence: CASCGQGAFRALHF. CDR3 coding DNA: TGTGCCAGCTGTGGACAGGGGGCTTTTAGGGCCCTCCACTTT.

The chain employs TRBV4-2 and TRBJ1-2; D is unclear. The ends were cut back, 0 bases at V and 4 bases at J, with 12 bases in the middle. CDR1 and CDR2 (germline): LGHNA, YNFKEQ. This CDR3 is 15 amino acids long. CDR3 protein: CASSQDTGSPYGYTF. DNA for the CDR3: TGTGCCAGCAGCCAAGACACGGGGTCCCCCTATGGCTACACCTTC.

This clone was seen repeatedly, ten times or more. The chain uses TRBV7-2 and TRBJ2-2, with 7 bases that match TRBD1. Trimming at V came to 3 bases and at J to 0 bases, leaving 4 bases not matched to a gene. Germline V CDR1 and CDR2: SGHTA, FQGNSA. This CDR3 region has 16 residues. Here the CDR3 DNA reads TGTGCCAGCAGCTTCAGAGGACAGGCGAACACCGGGGAGCTGTTTTTT. Its protein is CASSFRGQANTGELFF. Together with reference TRBV7-2 and TRBJ2-2, the CDR3 gives the full variable domain: GAGVSQSPSNKVTEKGKDVELRCDPISGHTALYWYRQSLGQGLEFLIYFQGNSAPDKSGLPSDRFSAERTGGSVSTLTIQRTQQEDSAVYLCASSFRGQANTGELFFGEGSRLTVL.

The gene calls are TRBV7-3 and TRBJ2-7; weak D call: TRBD2 (6 bases). Per germline, CDR1 SGHTA and CDR2 FQGTGA. The V and J ends lost 5 bases and 3 bases respectively, with 17 bases between them. The CDR3 is 15 residues long. The CDR3 DNA is TGTGCCAGCAGCACGGGGACGGGGGTAGGCTACGAGCAGTACTTC. Its translation is CASSTGTGVGYEQYF.

This sequence joins TRBV5-1 and TRBJ2-3; the D is unclear. This CDR3 has 15 amino acids. CDR1 and CDR2 (germline): SGHRS, YFSETQ. The V gene lost 0 bases and the J gene lost 2 bases, with 10 bases spanning the gap. The DNA for the CDR3 is TGCGCCAGCAGCTTGGATGGAGCCGACACAGATACGCAGTATTTT. Translation: CASSLDGADTDTQYF.

The chain employs TRBV4-2 and TRBJ2-3; TRBD2 agrees at 7 bases. Germline loops: CDR1 LGHNA, CDR2 YNFKEQ. J was trimmed by 11 bases and V by 0 bases; bases with no gene match: 14. The CDR3 spans 16 residues. CDR3 coding DNA: TGTGCCAGCAGCCAAGACGGGACTACCCTAGCCAAGGGGCAGTATTTT. Its protein is CASSQDGTTLAKGQYF.

The V and J genes are TRBV9 and TRBJ2-1; possibly TRBD2 for D (6 bases). Per germline, CDR1 SGDLS and CDR2 YYNGEE. The CDR3 sequence is 14 residues long. Deletions cut 0 bases from V and 6 bases from J, with 10 bases between. Here the CDR3 DNA reads TGTGCCAGCAGCGTAGGAGTGGGGGGCAATGAGCAGTTCTTC. It specifies CASSVGVGGNEQFF.

The rearrangement uses TRBV5-6 and TRBJ2-1, with 7 bases lining up with TRBD1. CDR1 and CDR2 from the germline V gene are SGHDT and YYEEEE. The V and J ends lost 4 bases and 5 bases, in that order; junction bases with no gene match: 9. The CDR3 sequence is 15 residues long. CDR3 coding DNA: TGTGCCAGCAGCATGGCATCGACAGGGAACAATGAGCAGTTCTTC. Protein product: CASSMASTGNNEQFF.

The V and J genes are TRBV11-2 and TRBJ2-5; 10 bases agree with TRBD2. Per germline, CDR1 SGHAT and CDR2 FQNNGV. The CDR3 extends over 16 amino acids. The junction had 3 bases not matched to a gene; V was cut back by 2 bases and J by 0 bases. The CDR3 region has the DNA TGTGCCAGCAGCTTACTAGCGGGGGTGTACCAAGAGACCCAGTACTTC. Residues: CASSLLAGVYQETQYF.

The chain is built from TRBV11-2 and TRBJ2-5; D is unclear. Trimming removed 5 bases from V and 4 bases from J, with 11 bases in between. Germline V gene data show CDR1 as SGHAT and CDR2 as FQNNGV. This CDR3 has 13 amino acids. For the CDR3, the DNA is TGTGCCAGCAGCCGGCCAGCGACAGAGACCCAGTACTTC. This sequence encodes CASSRPATETQYF.

V and J are TRBV28 and TRBJ1-5; D unclear. The CDR3 is 15 residues long. Germline V gene sequence: CDR1 MDHEN, CDR2 SYDVKM. The ends were cut back, 5 bases at V and 5 bases at J, with 16 bases in the middle. CDR3 sequence reads: CASSRDITGDQPQHF. The CDR3 coding sequence is TGTGCCAGCAGTCGTGACATAACGGGAGATCAGCCCCAGCATTTT.

This clone was counted a few times. The CDR3 loop reads CASSRDRFTEAFF. In DNA form, the CDR3 reads TGTGCCAGCAGCAGGGACAGATTCACTGAAGCTTTCTTT. V is TRBV12-3 or TRBV12-4 and J is TRBJ1-1; 7 nucleotides agree with TRBD1. The CDR3 totals 13 residues. V was clipped by 6 bases and J by 4 bases; unmatched bases: 5.

The V call is TRBV5-5, the J call TRBJ1-1; weak D call: TRBD1 (6 bases). Trimming took off 2 bases at V and 1 base at J, with 21 bases between the two ends. Germline V gene lookup returns CDR1 SGHKS and CDR2 YYEKEE (reference sequence). CDR3 size: 18 residues. The CDR3 loop is CASSLDTVDLGANTEAFF. In nucleotides, the CDR3 is TGTGCCAGCAGCTTAGATACCGTGGACTTGGGGGCGAACACTGAAGCTTTCTTT.

This chain uses TRBV28 with TRBJ1-2; maybe TRBD1 (6 bases). Trimming left V 3 bases short and J 2 bases short, with 7 bases between. Germline-derived CDR1 and CDR2 are MDHEN and SYDVKM. CDR3 size: 13 residues. The chain's CDR3 is CASSFDRNYGYTF. The CDR3 nucleotides read TGTGCCAGCAGTTTCGACAGGAACTATGGCTACACCTTC.

J is TRBJ1-1 and V is TRBV6-4, with D tentatively TRBD1 (6 bases). The CDR3 contains 13 residues. Trimming removed 6 bases at V and 5 bases at J, with 13 bases between. Germline CDR1 reads MRHNA; CDR2 reads SNTAGT. The CDR3 here is CASREGVWTEAFF. The DNA of the CDR3 is TGTGCCAGCAGAGAGGGGGTTTGGACTGAAGCTTTCTTT.

The rearrangement uses TRBV19 and TRBJ1-6; possible D gene TRBD1, 5 bases. The CDR3 sequence is 15 residues long. Per germline, CDR1 LNHDA and CDR2 SQIVND (reference sequence). Trimming took 5 bases from V and 16 from J, leaving 24 bases between them. The CDR3 loop reads CASSRGSAAVQRLHF. CDR3 bases: TGTGCCAGTAGTCGGGGGTCGGCAGCGGTGCAGAGGCTCCACTTT.

The chain has TRBV24-1 and TRBJ1-5; possible D gene TRBD1, 5 bases. This CDR3 region has 13 residues. Between the trimmed V and J ends, which lost 4 bases and 4 bases, there was a span of 7 bases. In germline, CDR1 is KGHDR, CDR2 SFDVKD. The CDR3, as DNA: TGTGCCACCAGTGAGGGGGGAAATCAGCCCCAGCATTTT. Its protein product is CATSEGGNQPQHF.

This chain joins TRBV9 and TRBJ1-4, with D perhaps TRBD1 (5 bases). The germline CDR1 and CDR2 sequences are SGDLS and YYNGEE. There are 15 residues in the CDR3. Trimming removed 0 bases from V and 5 bases from J, with 11 bases in between. This CDR3 is CASSVDGRENEKLFF. CDR3 nucleotide sequence: TGTGCCAGCAGCGTAGATGGCAGGGAAAATGAAAAACTGTTTTTT.

This clone came up once. This sequence joins TRBV5-4 and TRBJ2-7; 7 nucleotides align to TRBD1. CDR3 length: 16 amino acids. Germline CDR1 reads SGHNT; CDR2 reads YYREEE (reference sequence). V gave up 4 bases and J gave up 0 bases; unmatched junction bases: 10. This CDR3 reads CASSPQPGQSSYEQYF. Here the CDR3 DNA reads TGTGCCAGCAGCCCCCAACCGGGACAGAGCTCCTACGAGCAGTACTTC.

This chain uses TRBV5-8 with TRBJ1-4; 7 bases fit TRBD1. Losses at the gene ends were 5 bases for V and 7 bases for J; bases not matched to a gene: 8. The germline gives CDR1 SGHTS, CDR2 YDEGEE. The CDR3 sequence is 14 residues long. The CDR3 reads CASSRGQRSEKLFF. The DNA of the CDR3 is TGTGCCAGCAGTAGGGGACAGAGAAGTGAAAAACTGTTTTTT.

This clone was counted only a few times. The genes are TRBV9 and TRBJ1-2; 11 bases agree with TRBD1. The V segment lost 4 bases and the J segment 12 bases; nucleotides outside the gene matches: 17. The germline CDR1 and CDR2 sequences are SGDLS and YYNGEE. The CDR3 is 16 amino acids. The CDR3 loop reads CASSSGPGQGVWDDTF. Written as DNA, the CDR3 is TGTGCCAGCAGCTCCGGACCGGGACAGGGGGTTTGGGACGACACCTTC.